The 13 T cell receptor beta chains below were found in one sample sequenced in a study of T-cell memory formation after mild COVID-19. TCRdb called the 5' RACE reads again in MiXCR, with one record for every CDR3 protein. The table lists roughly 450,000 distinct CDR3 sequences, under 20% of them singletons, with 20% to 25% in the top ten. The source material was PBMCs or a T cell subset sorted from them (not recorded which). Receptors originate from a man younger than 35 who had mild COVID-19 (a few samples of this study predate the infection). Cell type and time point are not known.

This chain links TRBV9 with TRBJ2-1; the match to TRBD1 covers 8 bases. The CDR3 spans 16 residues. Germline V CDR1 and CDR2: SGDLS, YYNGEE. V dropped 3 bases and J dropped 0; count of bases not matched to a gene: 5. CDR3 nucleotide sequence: TGTGCCAGCAGCGCTCGGGACAGGAGCTCCTACAATGAGCAGTTCTTC. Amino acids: CASSARDRSSYNEQFF.

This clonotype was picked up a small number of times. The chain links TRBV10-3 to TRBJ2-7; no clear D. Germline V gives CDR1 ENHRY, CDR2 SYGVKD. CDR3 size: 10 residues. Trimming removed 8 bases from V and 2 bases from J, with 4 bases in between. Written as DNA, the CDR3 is TGTGCCATCGGGACCTACGAGCAGTACTTC. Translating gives CAIGTYEQYF.

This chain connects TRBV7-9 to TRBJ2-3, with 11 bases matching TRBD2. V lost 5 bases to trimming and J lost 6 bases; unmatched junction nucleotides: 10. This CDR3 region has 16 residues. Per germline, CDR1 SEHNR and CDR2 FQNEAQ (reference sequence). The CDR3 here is CASSRLAGGPPDTQYF. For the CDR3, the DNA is TGTGCCAGCAGCCGCCTAGCGGGGGGCCCTCCGGATACGCAGTATTTT.

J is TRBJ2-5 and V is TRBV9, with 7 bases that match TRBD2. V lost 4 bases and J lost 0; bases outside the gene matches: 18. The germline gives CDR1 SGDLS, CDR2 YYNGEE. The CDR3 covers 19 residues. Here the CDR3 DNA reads TGTGCCAGCAGCAAAACGGGACTAAAGGGAAGGGCGTACCAAGAGACCCAGTACTTC. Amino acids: CASSKTGLKGRAYQETQYF.

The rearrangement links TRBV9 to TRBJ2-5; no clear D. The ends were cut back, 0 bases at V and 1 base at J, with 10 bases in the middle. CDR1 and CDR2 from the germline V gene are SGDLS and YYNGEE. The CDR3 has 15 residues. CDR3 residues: CASSVDGRSQETQYF. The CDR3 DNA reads TGTGCCAGCAGCGTAGACGGCAGATCCCAAGAGACCCAGTACTTC.

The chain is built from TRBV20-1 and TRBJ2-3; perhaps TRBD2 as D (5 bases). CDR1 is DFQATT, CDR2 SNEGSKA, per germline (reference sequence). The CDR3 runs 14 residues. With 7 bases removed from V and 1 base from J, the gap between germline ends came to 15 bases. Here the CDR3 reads CSEKDFRGTDTQYF. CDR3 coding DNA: TGCAGTGAAAAGGACTTCCGAGGCACAGATACGCAGTATTTT.

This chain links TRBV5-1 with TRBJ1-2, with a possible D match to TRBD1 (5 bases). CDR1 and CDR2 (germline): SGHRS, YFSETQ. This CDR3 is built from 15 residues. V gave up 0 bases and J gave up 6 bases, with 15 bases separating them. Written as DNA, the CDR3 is TGCGCCAGCAGCTTGGCCCGCAGGGTAATGGATGGCTACACCTTC. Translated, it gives CASSLARRVMDGYTF.

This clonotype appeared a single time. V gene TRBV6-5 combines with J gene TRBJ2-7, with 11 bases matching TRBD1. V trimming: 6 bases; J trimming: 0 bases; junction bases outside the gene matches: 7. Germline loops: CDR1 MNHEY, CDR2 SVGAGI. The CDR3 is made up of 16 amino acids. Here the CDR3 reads CASRASGTGGSYEQYV. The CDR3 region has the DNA TGTGCCAGCAGAGCATCCGGGACAGGGGGCTCCTACGAGCAGTACGTC.

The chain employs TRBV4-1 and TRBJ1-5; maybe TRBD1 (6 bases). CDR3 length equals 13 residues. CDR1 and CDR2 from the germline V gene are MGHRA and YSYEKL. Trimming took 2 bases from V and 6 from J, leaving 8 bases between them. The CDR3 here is CASSQTGSQPQHF. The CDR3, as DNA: TGCGCCAGCAGCCAAACAGGGTCTCAGCCCCAGCATTTT.

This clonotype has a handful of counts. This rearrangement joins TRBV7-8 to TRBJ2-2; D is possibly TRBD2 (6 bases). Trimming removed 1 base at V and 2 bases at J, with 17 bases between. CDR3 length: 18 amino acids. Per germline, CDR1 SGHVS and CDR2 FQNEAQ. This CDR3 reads CASSLVEGGEINTGELFF. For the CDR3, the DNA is TGTGCCAGCAGCTTAGTTGAAGGCGGGGAAATAAACACCGGGGAGCTGTTTTTT.

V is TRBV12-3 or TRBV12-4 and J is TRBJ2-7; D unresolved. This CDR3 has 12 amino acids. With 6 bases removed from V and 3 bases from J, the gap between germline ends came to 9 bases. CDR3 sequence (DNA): TGTGCCAGCAGCCTTGCAGTCTACGAGCAGTACTTC. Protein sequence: CASSLAVYEQYF.

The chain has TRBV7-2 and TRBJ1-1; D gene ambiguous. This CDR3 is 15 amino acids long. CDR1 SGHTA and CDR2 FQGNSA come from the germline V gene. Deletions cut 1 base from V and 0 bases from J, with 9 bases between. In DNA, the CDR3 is TGTGCCAGCAGCTTAGTGCTGGGAATGAACACTGAAGCTTTCTTT. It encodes CASSLVLGMNTEAFF.

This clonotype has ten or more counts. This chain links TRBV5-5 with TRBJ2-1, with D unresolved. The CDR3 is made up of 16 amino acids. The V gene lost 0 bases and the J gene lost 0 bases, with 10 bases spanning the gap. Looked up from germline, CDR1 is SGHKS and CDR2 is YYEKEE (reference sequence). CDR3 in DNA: TGTGCCAGCAGCTTGGTCGTGGGCCCCTCCTACAATGAGCAGTTCTTC. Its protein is CASSLVVGPSYNEQFF.